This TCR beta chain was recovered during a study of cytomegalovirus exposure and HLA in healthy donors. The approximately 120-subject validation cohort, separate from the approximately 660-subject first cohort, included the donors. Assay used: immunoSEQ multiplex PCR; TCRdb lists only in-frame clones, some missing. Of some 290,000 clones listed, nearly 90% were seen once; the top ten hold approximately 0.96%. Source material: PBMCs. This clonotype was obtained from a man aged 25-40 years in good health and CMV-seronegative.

CDR3 DNA sequence: TGTGCCAGCAGCCCTAGCGGAGGATTCGAGCAGTACTTC. As protein: CASSPSGGFEQYF. The chain carries TRBV7-9 and TRBJ2-7, with 7 bases identical to TRBD2. The germline V gene encodes CDR1 SEHNR and CDR2 FQNEAQ (reference sequence). Trimming at V came to 5 bases and at J to 6 bases, leaving 7 bases not matched to a gene. This CDR3 has 13 residues.